This T cell receptor (beta chain) originates from a study of blood T cell repertoires in COVID-19. Sequencing was performed with immunoSEQ multiplex PCR; in TCRdb, only in-frame clones are kept and a portion is missing. The sample includes around 500,000 clones, around 85% of them seen just once. From germline, CDR1 is MDHEN and CDR2 SYDVKM. With V trimmed by 4 bases and J by 0 bases, 6 bases remained unmatched. The CDR3 is 16 residues long. The sample consisted of peripheral blood. This chain uses TRBV28 with TRBJ1-1; 9 nucleotides match TRBD1. The clonotype originates from a human donor in a cohort sampled during active COVID-19. As DNA, the CDR3 is TGTGCCAGCAGTTCACAAAGGGACAGGGTGAACACTGAAGCTTTCTTT. It encodes CASSSQRDRVNTEAFF. Complete variable domain (other parts from reference TRBV28 and TRBJ1-1): DVKVTQSSRYLVKRTGEKVFLECVQDMDHENMFWYRQDPGLGLRLIYFSYDVKMKEKGDIPEGYSVSREKKERFSLILESASTNQTSMYLCASSSQRDRVNTEAFFGQGTRLTVV.